One sample yielded the 26 T cell receptor beta chains listed below, sequenced in a study of blood T cell repertoires in COVID-19. Sequencing was performed with immunoSEQ multiplex PCR; in TCRdb, only in-frame clones are kept and a portion is missing. The repertoire has around 180,000 clones, about 74% of them found once; the top ten carry 2.5% to 3%. The sequenced sample consisted of peripheral blood. All receptors come from a woman of 80 years or more with acute or convalescent COVID-19.

The CDR3 DNA reads TGTGCCAGCAGCCTAGCGGGTAGAGATACGCAGTATTTT. This sequence encodes CASSLAGRDTQYF. The chain employs TRBV28 and TRBJ2-3; 8 positions match TRBD2. This CDR3 has 13 amino acids. After removal of 6 bases from V and 5 bases from J, the junction contained 4 bases not matched to a gene. Germline V lookup: CDR1 MDHEN, CDR2 SYDVKM.

This rearrangement joins TRBV6-5 to TRBJ2-6, with D hard to call. V lost 0 bases and J lost 1, with 4 bases in between. This CDR3 contains 15 residues. Looked up from germline, CDR1 is MNHEY and CDR2 is SVGAGI. CDR3 in amino acids: CASSYSSSGANVLTF. CDR3 sequence (DNA): TGTGCCAGCAGTTACTCGTCTTCTGGGGCCAACGTCCTGACTTTC.

The V call is TRBV5-1, the J call TRBJ1-2; 7 positions match TRBD1. The V gene's germline CDR1 is SGHRS and CDR2 YFSETQ. The ends lost 3 bases at V and 3 bases at J; junction bases unmatched: 5. The CDR3 is made up of 14 amino acids. The CDR3: CASSSYRGDYGYTF. As DNA, the CDR3 is TGCGCCAGCAGCTCTTACAGGGGCGACTATGGCTACACCTTC.

This clone has just a few counts. The chain employs TRBV28 and TRBJ2-7; 9 nucleotides agree with TRBD1. The ends lost 4 bases at V and 3 bases at J; junction bases unmatched: 1. There are 13 residues in the CDR3. The germline gives CDR1 MDHEN, CDR2 SYDVKM. CDR3 protein: CASSWDRVYEQYF. The DNA of the CDR3 is TGTGCCAGCAGTTGGGACAGGGTCTACGAGCAGTACTTC.

The sample holds a few counts of this clone. The chain uses TRBV3-1 (or the pseudogene TRBV3-2) and TRBJ2-1, with D uncertain. The V and J ends lost 0 bases and 7 bases respectively, with 10 bases between them. CDR3 length equals 14 residues. The V gene's germline CDR1 is LGHDT and CDR2 YNNKEL (reference sequence). As DNA, the CDR3 is TGTGCCAGCAGCCAAGATCTGACCGGGAATGAGCAGTTCTTC. This encodes CASSQDLTGNEQFF.

The gene calls are TRBV3-1 (or the pseudogene TRBV3-2) and TRBJ1-4; D gene ambiguous. Germline V CDR1 and CDR2: LGHDT, YNNKEL (reference sequence). The CDR3 sequence is 14 residues long. Between the trimmed V and J ends, which lost 6 bases and 5 bases, there was a span of 13 bases. CDR3 residues: CASSSTFRNEKLFF. Written as DNA, the CDR3 is TGTGCCAGCAGTTCAACCTTCAGAAATGAAAAACTGTTTTTT.

V usage is TRBV24-1 and J usage is TRBJ2-7; 11 bases align to TRBD1. With 5 bases clipped from V and 7 bases from J, the junction kept 6 bases outside the gene matches. The CDR3 runs to 14 residues. Per germline, CDR1 KGHDR and CDR2 SFDVKD. CDR3 DNA: TGTGCCACCAGTGCCGGGACAGGGGGTGATGAGCAGTACTTC. This encodes CATSAGTGGDEQYF.

This chain connects TRBV18 to TRBJ2-2; TRBD1 agrees at 9 bases. J lost 0 bases, V lost 6 bases, and 2 bases had no gene match. The germline V gene has CDR1 KGHSH and CDR2 LQKENI. The CDR3 totals 15 residues. In DNA form, the CDR3 reads TGTGCCAGCTCCCGACAGGGGGCGAACACCGGGGAGCTGTTTTTT. Translation: CASSRQGANTGELFF.

This chain joins TRBV7-2 and TRBJ2-7; perhaps TRBD2 as D (5 bases). Germline assignment: CDR1 SGHTA and CDR2 FQGNSA. The CDR3 length is 13 residues. The V end lost 6 bases, the J end lost 3 bases, and 12 bases lay between the germline ends. CDR3 protein: CASSKWSGYEQYF. CDR3 nucleotides: TGTGCCAGCAGTAAATGGAGCGGCTACGAGCAGTACTTC.

The J gene is TRBJ2-3, the V gene TRBV29-1, with 9 bases identical to TRBD2. Germline CDR1 SQVTM, CDR2 ANQGSEA. The CDR3 consists of 15 residues. Trimming cost V 4 bases and J 2 bases; bases outside gene matches: 7. CDR3: CSVASSGVITDTQYF. The CDR3 DNA reads TGCAGCGTTGCGTCTAGCGGGGTTATCACAGATACGCAGTATTTT.

This clone counts as medium-sized. The chain is built from TRBV27 and TRBJ2-2; TRBD1 is a possible D gene (6 bases). Trimming removed 2 bases at V and 8 bases at J, with 18 bases between. The CDR3 totals 16 residues. The germline V gene has CDR1 MNHEY and CDR2 SMNVEV (reference sequence). CDR3 region: CASSLAQGSGRGELFF. The CDR3 region has the DNA TGTGCCAGCAGTTTAGCACAGGGTTCGGGGCGGGGGGAGCTGTTTTTT.

On this clone: The sample holds other DNA sequences that translate to the same CDR3. The chain uses TRBV9 and TRBJ2-2; D perhaps matches TRBD1 (5 bases). Trimming took off 1 base at V and 0 bases at J, with 7 bases between the two ends. The CDR3 spans 15 residues. Germline V lookup: CDR1 SGDLS, CDR2 YYNGEE. In DNA, the CDR3 is TGTGCCAGCAGCGTATCAGGGACGAACACCGGGGAGCTGTTTTTT. As protein: CASSVSGTNTGELFF.

This sequence joins TRBV6-2 or TRBV6-3 and TRBJ2-3, with 13 nucleotides matching TRBD2. The CDR3 runs 15 residues. After removal of 5 bases from V and 6 bases from J, the junction contained 5 bases not matched to a gene. Germline V lookup: CDR1 MNHEY, CDR2 SVGEGT. The CDR3 DNA sequence: TGTGCCAGCAGTATTCCGGGACTAGCGGGGGATACGCAGTATTTT. Translated: CASSIPGLAGDTQYF.

The chain combines TRBV2 with TRBJ1-1; D call uncertain. The CDR3 spans 14 residues. V was clipped by 2 bases and J by 4 bases, with 11 bases between them. CDR1 is SNHLY and CDR2 is FYNNEI in the germline V gene. This CDR3 is CASSERGDFTEAFF. In DNA, the CDR3 is TGTGCCAGCAGTGAACGCGGGGATTTCACTGAAGCTTTCTTT.

This chain links TRBV5-4 with TRBJ2-2; D remains unclear. V was cut by 0 bases and J by 2 bases, with 8 bases left in between. The CDR3 length is 15 residues. In germline, CDR1 is SGHNT, CDR2 YYREEE (reference sequence). The CDR3 here is CASSLGAVNTGELFF. The CDR3 nucleotides are TGTGCCAGCAGCTTGGGTGCGGTCAACACCGGGGAGCTGTTTTTT. Full variable domain (rest looked up from reference TRBV5-4 and TRBJ2-2): ETGVTQSPTHLIKTRGQQVTLRCSSQSGHNTVSWYQQALGQGPQFIFQYYREEENGRGNFPPRFSGLQFPNYSSELNVNALELDDSALYLCASSLGAVNTGELFFGEGSRLTVL.

In nucleotides, the CDR3 is TGTGCCAGTAGTATGGGCCCGGGACAGGGCGACTACAATGAGCAGTTCTTC. Its protein product is CASSMGPGQGDYNEQFF. This chain connects TRBV19 to TRBJ2-1; 9 bases fit TRBD1. CDR1 is LNHDA, CDR2 SQIVND, per germline (reference sequence). J gave up 3 bases and V 3 bases, and 9 bases lay outside the gene matches. This CDR3 has 17 amino acids.

V usage is TRBV30 and J usage is TRBJ1-2; D is perhaps TRBD1 (5 bases). V dropped 0 bases and J dropped 8 bases, with 13 bases sitting between them. Germline-derived CDR1 and CDR2 are GTSNPN and SVGIG (reference sequence). This CDR3 spans 13 amino acids. CDR3 amino acids: CAWSVVSQGGYTF. CDR3 sequence (DNA): TGTGCCTGGAGTGTCGTCTCGCAGGGAGGCTACACCTTC.

This sequence joins TRBV18 and TRBJ1-4; D may be TRBD1 (6 bases). The V end was cut by 2 bases, the J end by 8 bases, with 18 bases between. The germline V gene encodes CDR1 KGHSH and CDR2 LQKENI. CDR3 length: 16 amino acids. The CDR3, as DNA: TGTGCCAGCTCACCATCGGCTAGGGGGACGGGGGAAAAACTGTTTTTT. Protein product: CASSPSARGTGEKLFF.

The rearrangement joins TRBV11-2 to TRBJ2-7; 11 nucleotides match TRBD2. Germline V gene lookup returns CDR1 SGHAT and CDR2 FQNNGV. The CDR3 has 15 amino acids. The junction had 11 bases not matched to a gene; V was cut back by 6 bases and J by 7 bases. The CDR3 here is CASRDAGTSGREQYF. As DNA, the CDR3 is TGTGCCAGCAGGGATGCCGGGACTAGCGGTAGGGAGCAGTACTTC.

The chain combines TRBV14 with TRBJ1-3, with D hard to call. Trimming took 4 bases from V and 0 from J, leaving 4 bases between them. CDR1 is SGHDN, CDR2 FVKESK, per germline. The CDR3 is 13 amino acids. The CDR3 spells CASSLNSGNTIYF. As DNA, the CDR3 is TGTGCCAGCAGCCTTAACTCTGGAAACACCATATATTTT. The entire variable domain, with the rest obtained from reference TRBV14 and TRBJ1-3, is as follows: EAGVTQFPSHSVIEKGQTVTLRCDPISGHDNLYWYRRVMGKEIKFLLHFVKESKQDESGMPNNRFLAERTGGTYSTLKVQPAELEDSGVYFCASSLNSGNTIYFGEGSWLTVV.

V usage is TRBV5-1 and J usage is TRBJ2-1; TRBD2 matches 8 bases. V dropped 0 bases and J dropped 8; count of bases not matched to a gene: 13. Germline V lookup: CDR1 SGHRS, CDR2 YFSETQ. The CDR3 contains 17 residues. This CDR3 reads CASSLGLGTRRADEQFF. CDR3 in DNA: TGCGCCAGCAGCTTGGGGTTAGGGACTAGGAGGGCCGATGAGCAGTTCTTC.

The J gene is TRBJ1-1, the V gene TRBV10-3, with D possibly matching TRBD1 (6 bases). The V and J ends lost 11 bases and 1 base respectively, with 17 bases between them. CDR3 length: 14 amino acids. The V gene's germline CDR1 is ENHRY and CDR2 SYGVKD. The CDR3 protein is CASMGDNWNTEAFF. CDR3 DNA: TGTGCCTCCATGGGGGACAATTGGAACACTGAAGCTTTCTTT.

CDR3 DNA sequence: TGTGCCAGCAGGGCGGGACAGCAGAACACCGGGGAGCTGTTTTTT. Translated: CASRAGQQNTGELFF. The chain combines TRBV7-2 with TRBJ2-2; D might be TRBD1 (7 bases). This CDR3 spans 15 amino acids. The germline V and J ends were trimmed by 6 bases and 1 base, with 12 bases remaining between them. CDR1 SGHTA and CDR2 FQGNSA come from the germline V gene.

The chain recombines TRBV10-3 with TRBJ2-7; the D is unclear. Trimming removed 0 bases at V and 4 bases at J, with 13 bases between. Looked up from germline, CDR1 is ENHRY and CDR2 is SYGVKD. The CDR3 length is 15 residues. CDR3 sequence reads: CAISESIATTYEQYF. The CDR3 DNA is TGTGCCATCAGTGAGTCGATAGCTACTACTTACGAGCAGTACTTC.

The rearrangement joins TRBV28 to TRBJ1-6; D is uncertain. The V gene lost 5 bases and the J gene lost 2 bases, with 22 bases spanning the gap. CDR1 and CDR2 from the germline V gene are MDHEN and SYDVKM. CDR3 length: 19 amino acids. CDR3 region: CASSELLPRAGTYNSPLHF. The CDR3 DNA is TGTGCCAGCAGTGAATTATTACCCCGAGCGGGCACCTATAATTCACCCCTCCACTTT.

This rearrangement joins TRBV5-8 to TRBJ2-7, with 7 bases fitting TRBD1. After removal of 0 bases from V and 6 bases from J, the junction contained 3 bases not matched to a gene. CDR3 length equals 13 residues. The germline gives CDR1 SGHTS, CDR2 YDEGEE. CDR3 region: CASSLDRGGEQYF. The CDR3 region has the DNA TGTGCCAGCAGCTTGGACAGGGGCGGCGAGCAGTACTTC. The full variable domain, its missing parts supplied by reference TRBV5-8 and TRBJ2-7, is EAGVTQSPTHLIKTRGQQATLRCSPISGHTSVYWYQQALGLGLQFLLWYDEGEERNRGNFPPRFSGRQFPNYSSELNVNALELEDSALYLCASSLDRGGEQYFGPGTRLTVT.